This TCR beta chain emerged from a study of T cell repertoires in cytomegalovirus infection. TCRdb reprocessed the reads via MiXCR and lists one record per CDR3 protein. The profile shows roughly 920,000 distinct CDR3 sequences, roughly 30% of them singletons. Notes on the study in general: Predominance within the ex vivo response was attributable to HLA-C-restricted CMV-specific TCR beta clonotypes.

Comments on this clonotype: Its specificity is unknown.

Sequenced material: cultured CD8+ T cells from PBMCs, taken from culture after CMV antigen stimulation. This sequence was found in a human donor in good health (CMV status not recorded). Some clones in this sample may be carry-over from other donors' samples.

CDR3 nucleotide sequence: TGCGCCAGCAGCCTCCAAGGGAGAACAACTAATGAAAAACTGTTTTTT. Translating gives CASSLQGRTTNEKLFF. The chain combines TRBV4-1 with TRBJ1-4; D is ambiguous. V dropped 4 bases and J dropped 0 bases, with 12 bases sitting between them. CDR1 MGHRA and CDR2 YSYEKL come from the germline V gene. This CDR3 has 16 residues.